This T cell receptor (beta chain) stems from a study of PD-1 blockade in mismatch repair-deficient tumors. Study at large: Enrolled about 2013-2016, patients had progressing, pretreated mismatch repair-deficient cancers of 12 to 13 types.

About this clone: The antigen remains undetermined.

The assay was immunoSEQ multiplex PCR, and TCRdb's table has in-frame clones only and misses some. The sample includes approximately 130,000 clones, roughly nine tenths of them seen just once. Study conclusions and caveats: After pembrolizumab, tumor-resident clones rose rapidly, then generally contracted before radiologic responses.

The CDR3 spans 12 residues. Trimming pared 8 bases from V and 6 bases from J, leaving 11 bases between. Sequenced here: peripheral blood, sampled 44 weeks after starting pembrolizumab. This sequence joins TRBV23-1 and TRBJ2-4, with unresolved D. TRBV23-1 is identified as an open reading frame with a role that is uncertain. The receptor comes from an adult with mismatch repair-deficient cancer. The CDR3 nucleotides read TGCGCCAGCTGTCCTCCAAGAAACATTCAGTACTTC. Protein: CASCPPRNIQYF.